This T cell receptor (beta chain) was sequenced for a study of T cells expressing NK-cell markers. A note on this clonotype: The target antigen is unknown.

Study observations and caveats: Dominant NKG2C+ clonotypes in roughly six donors made up about 1.0-7.0% of CD8+ T cells. Where several donors were concerned, these clonotypes also led the CD3+CD56-NKG2C+ fraction.

Making the TCR beta cDNA relied on 5'RACE template switching with UMIs. For each CDR3 protein, TCRdb gives one entry from its re-call of the 5' RACE reads, without DNA. The repertoire table contains about 460,000 distinct CDR3 sequences. The CDR3 sequence is 15 residues long. Germline loops: CDR1 SGHRS, CDR2 YFSETQ. Sequencing input: blood T cells: a sorted CD56 or NKG2C T cell subset, CD4+ or CD8+ T cells, or bulk PBMC T cells (not recorded which). The clonotype was recovered from a woman aged 45 to 65 in good health. V usage is TRBV5-1 and J usage is TRBJ2-7; TCRdb picks TRBD1, but there is no DNA to check that call. The CDR3 region is CASSLGSGTGAEQYF. Filled out from reference TRBV5-1 and TRBJ2-7, the complete variable domain reads KAGVTQTPRYLIKTRGQQVTLSCSPISGHRSVSWYQQTPGQGLQFLFEYFSETQRNKGNFPGRFSGRQFSNSRSEMNVSTLELGDSALYLCASSLGSGTGAEQYFGPGTRLTVT.